This TCR beta chain came from a study of cytomegalovirus exposure and HLA in healthy donors. Study details: It was reported in a later analysis that the 90 to 150 validation repertoires used the same platform as the approximately 690 first-cohort repertoires.

Sequenced by immunoSEQ multiplex PCR; TCRdb stores in-frame clones only, minus some. The sample gives fewer than 60,000 clones, 90% to 95% of which show up once; about 8% is in the top ten. The sample was PBMCs. The sequence was obtained from a woman under 30 in good health and CMV-seropositive.

Here the CDR3 DNA reads TGTGCCAGCAGCTTAACTAGCGGGAGGGTAGATACGCAGTATTTT. Translated, it gives CASSLTSGRVDTQYF. V gene TRBV7-3 combines with J gene TRBJ2-3; 11 nucleotides match TRBD2. Germline CDR1 is SGHTA and CDR2 is FQGTGA. This CDR3 is built from 15 residues. J was trimmed by 5 bases and V by 0 bases; bases with no gene match: 1.